This T cell receptor (beta chain) derives from a study of HIV-infected patients and healthy controls. As for the study in general: No general T-cell lymphocytopenia was present, and per-chain CDR3 totals resembled those of controls.

Around 530 ng RNA was reverse transcribed with alpha and beta constant-region primers. Separate chain-specific third strand synthesis with multiplexing indices produced the alpha and beta libraries. Ligation attached cDNA to a 5' RACE adapter that carried a random hexamer and SP2 site. TCRdb itself ran the 5' RACE reads through MiXCR, one entry per CDR3 protein. The table has a few thousand distinct CDR3 sequences, more than 5% seen once. Roughly three months, about 14 weeks, into antiretroviral therapy, follow-up blood was collected. The repertoire came from unfractionated whole blood and reflected all unsorted peripheral T cells. Trimming took 0 bases from V and 7 from J; bases not matched to a gene: 12. Germline loops: CDR1 SGHDN, CDR2 FVKESK. The CDR3 extends over 19 amino acids. General study points: CMV-associated CDR3s mostly grew nonsignificantly during therapy, while HIV-associated CDR3s declined significantly.

This clonotype has at least ten counts. No antigen is known for it. The source is an adult with HIV infection. This rearrangement joins TRBV14 to TRBJ2-3; 14 positions match TRBD2. Sequencing was performed on blood, taken during antiretroviral therapy. As DNA, the CDR3 is TGTGCCAGCAGCCAAGATCCCGGACTAGCGGGGGGCCCTTTGAATACGCAGTATTTT. Its protein product is CASSQDPGLAGGPLNTQYF. Combining the CDR3 with reference TRBV14 and TRBJ2-3 gives the whole variable domain EAGVTQFPSHSVIEKGQTVTLRCDPISGHDNLYWYRRVMGKEIKFLLHFVKESKQDESGMPNNRFLAERTGGTYSTLKVQPAELEDSGVYFCASSQDPGLAGGPLNTQYFGPGTRLTVL.